This TCR beta chain was sequenced in a study of T-cell memory formation after mild COVID-19. Background on the study: TCR clusters largely stayed donor specific.

Employing constant-segment primers, 5'RACE generated TCR alpha and TCR beta cDNA libraries bearing sample barcodes and UMIs. TCRdb processed the 5' RACE reads anew with MiXCR; each CDR3 protein has one entry. The data contain fewer than 140,000 distinct CDR3 sequences, approximately 17% of them singletons. The CDR3 loop spans 15 amino acids. V shed 0 bases and J shed 4 bases, with 13 bases lying between them. Germline CDR1 reads SNHLY; CDR2 reads FYNNEI. Regarding the study as a whole: Largely, contracting CD4+ clones fell within CM and EM, and contracting CD8+ clones within EMRA.

This clonotype was counted between two and nine times. Its antigen is not known. Sequenced: PBMCs or a T cell subset sorted from them (not recorded which). The clonotype comes from an adult woman who had mild COVID-19 (a few samples of this study predate the infection). Cell type and time point are not known. The chain uses TRBV2 and TRBJ2-7; D is perhaps TRBD1 (6 bases). The CDR3 DNA reads as TGTGCCAGCAGTGAAGCGCTTCCAGGGGTTTACGAGCAGTACTTC. It specifies CASSEALPGVYEQYF.